This TCR beta chain was sequenced in a study of blood T cells in healthy people across ages. Study observations and caveats: It was not possible, with unsorted PBMCs, to conclusively compare naive and antigen-experienced cells.

Primers used in a second PCR of about 7 to 12 cycles were a sample-barcoded 5' primer and a J-beta primer mix. A 12-random-nucleotide template-switch adaptor tagged each cDNA molecule. TCRdb ran MiXCR on the 5' RACE reads and lists one entry per CDR3 protein. The sample lists more than 500,000 distinct CDR3 sequences; about 27% were seen once. Notes on this clonotype: Its matching antigen is unknown.

The CDR3 covers 18 residues. Per germline, CDR1 SGHRS and CDR2 YFSETQ. J was trimmed by 0 bases and V by 1 base; bases with no gene match: 5. These data are also associated with another study on T cells of mothers and their children. That report adds: Extracted RNA, in its entirety, went into cDNA synthesis at roughly 1.5 ug per 15 ul. It was related mother-child pairs that showed slightly higher overlap than unrelated pairs, without reaching significance.

The rearrangement uses TRBV5-1 and TRBJ2-1; 12 bases match TRBD2. Sequencing input: blood. This TCR was sampled from a boy between 2 and 15 years old in good health. The CDR3 nucleotides are TGCGCCAGCAGCTTGCTAGCGGGGGGGCCGAGCTCCTACAATGAGCAGTTCTTC. Translated, it gives CASSLLAGGPSSYNEQFF.